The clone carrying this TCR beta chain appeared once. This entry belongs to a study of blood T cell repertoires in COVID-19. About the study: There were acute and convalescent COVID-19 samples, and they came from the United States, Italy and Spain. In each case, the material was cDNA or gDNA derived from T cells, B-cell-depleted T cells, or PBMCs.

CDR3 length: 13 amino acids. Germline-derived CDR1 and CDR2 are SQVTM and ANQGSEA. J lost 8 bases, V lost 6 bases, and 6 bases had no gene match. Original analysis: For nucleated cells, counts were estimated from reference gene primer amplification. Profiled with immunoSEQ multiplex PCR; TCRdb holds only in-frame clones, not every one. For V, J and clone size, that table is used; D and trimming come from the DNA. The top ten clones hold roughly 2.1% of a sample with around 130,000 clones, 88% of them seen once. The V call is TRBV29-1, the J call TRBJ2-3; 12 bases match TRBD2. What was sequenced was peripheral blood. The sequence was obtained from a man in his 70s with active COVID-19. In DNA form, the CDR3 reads TGCAGCGTAACCAGACTAGCGGGAGTTACGCAGTATTTT. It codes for CSVTRLAGVTQYF.